Shown below are 10 T cell receptor beta chains from a single sample sequenced in a study of blood T cell repertoires in COVID-19. Some clones are missing from TCRdb's copy, which holds only in-frame ones; the method was immunoSEQ multiplex PCR. The sample yields some 180,000 clones, approximately 80% seen once. What was sequenced was peripheral blood. The origin of the receptors is a woman of 80 years or more with COVID-19, enrolled during active disease.

The V gene is TRBV15, the J gene TRBJ2-5; TRBD2 aligns across 7 bases. The CDR3 runs to 16 residues. The germline CDR1 and CDR2 sequences are LNHNV and YYDKDF (reference sequence). The V segment lost 1 base and the J segment 1 base; nucleotides outside the gene matches: 6. The CDR3 protein is CATSRVLAVLQETQYF. As DNA, the CDR3 is TGTGCCACCAGCAGAGTGCTAGCGGTACTCCAAGAGACCCAGTACTTC.

This clone has a handful of counts. The rearrangement joins TRBV25-1 to TRBJ2-3, with D possibly TRBD2 on 7 matching bases. Germline V gives CDR1 MGHDK, CDR2 SYGVNS. CDR3 length: 16 amino acids. Trimming shortened V by 1 base and J by 4 bases, and 15 bases separated the two germline ends. CDR3 sequence (DNA): TGTGCCAGCAGTGAATGGGGGGGGCTTCTGGCAGATACGCAGTATTTT. Its translation: CASSEWGGLLADTQYF. Variable domain in full (rest from reference TRBV25-1 and TRBJ2-3): EADIYQTPRYLVIGTGKKITLECSQTMGHDKMYWYQQDPGMELHLIHYSYGVNSTEKGDLSSESTVSRIRTEHFPLTLESARPSHTSQYLCASSEWGGLLADTQYFGPGTRLTVL.

This clone was counted a single time. The genes are TRBV21-1 and TRBJ2-7; the listed D gene, TRBD1, was not tested against the DNA. TRBV21-1 is assigned pseudogene status. The CDR3 length is 15 residues. CDR3 residues: CASSKAGQGFYEQYF. The CDR3 bases are TGTGCCAGCAGCAAAGCGGGACAGGGGTTCTACGAGCAGTACTTC.

The count of this clone is one. The gene calls are TRBV3-1 (or the pseudogene TRBV3-2) and TRBJ2-7, with 13 nucleotides matching TRBD2. This CDR3 spans 15 amino acids. V dropped 1 base and J dropped 5; count of bases not matched to a gene: 2. Per the germline V gene, CDR1 is LGHDT and CDR2 is YNNKEL (reference sequence). The chain's CDR3 is CASSQVTSGRHEQYF. The CDR3 DNA reads as TGTGCCAGCAGCCAAGTGACTAGCGGGAGGCACGAGCAGTACTTC.

J is TRBJ2-1 and V is TRBV5-1; 9 bases agree with TRBD1. V dropped 4 bases and J dropped 9; count of bases not matched to a gene: 8. The CDR3 covers 14 residues. Germline CDR1 reads SGHRS; CDR2 reads YFSETQ. This chain's CDR3 is CASSPQGASGEQFF. The CDR3 nucleotides are TGCGCCAGCAGCCCACAGGGGGCTTCTGGTGAGCAGTTCTTC.

The J gene is TRBJ1-6, the V gene TRBV27; D is possibly TRBD1 (5 bases). The CDR3 totals 15 residues. Deletions cut 6 bases from V and 8 bases from J, with 17 bases between. The germline CDR1 and CDR2 sequences are MNHEY and SMNVEV (reference sequence). The DNA of the CDR3 is TGTGCCAGCAGCTTGACCCGCGGGACTTATTCACCCCTCCACTTT. This translates into CASSLTRGTYSPLHF.

This rearrangement joins TRBV28 to TRBJ1-5, with D possibly being TRBD1 (6 bases). V was shortened by 6 bases and J by 9 bases, with 24 bases between the two germline ends. This CDR3 has 16 amino acids. The V gene's germline CDR1 is MDHEN and CDR2 SYDVKM. The chain's CDR3 is CASSLDRSPRVGPQHF. In DNA form, the CDR3 reads TGTGCCAGCAGCCTAGACAGGTCACCCCGAGTAGGGCCCCAGCATTTT.

This chain uses TRBV19 with TRBJ2-2; possibly TRBD1 for D (6 bases). CDR1 and CDR2 (germline): LNHDA, SQIVND (reference sequence). With 8 bases removed from V and 2 bases from J, the gap between germline ends came to 15 bases. The CDR3 runs to 15 residues. This CDR3 reads CASHLGAVNTGELFF. Here the CDR3 DNA reads TGTGCCAGTCACCTGGGGGCGGTTAACACCGGGGAGCTGTTTTTT.

The rearrangement links TRBV6-2 or TRBV6-3 to TRBJ2-5; 12 bases agree with TRBD2. CDR1 MNHEY and CDR2 SVGEGT come from the germline V gene. The trim removed 4 bases at V and 5 bases at J, leaving 8 bases unmatched. The CDR3 runs to 16 residues. CDR3 protein: CASSSYRLAGEETQYF. Here the CDR3 DNA reads TGTGCCAGCAGTTCCTACCGACTAGCGGGGGAGGAGACCCAGTACTTC.

The J gene is TRBJ1-3, the V gene TRBV28, with a possible D match to TRBD1 (5 bases). The CDR3 extends over 16 amino acids. V lost 5 bases and J 4 bases, leaving 18 bases between the germline ends. CDR1 is MDHEN and CDR2 is SYDVKM in the germline V gene. The CDR3 sequence: CASSTQTEITGNTIYF. The CDR3 region has the DNA TGTGCCAGCAGTACCCAGACAGAAATCACCGGAAACACCATATATTTT.